This T cell receptor beta chain was obtained from a study of cytomegalovirus exposure and HLA in healthy donors. In the study overall: T cells numbering 150 million to 200 million yielded fewer than 140 million unique TCR beta sequences in an earlier analysis.

The primer mix had 60 Vbeta and 13 Jbeta primers. Libraries were prepared by immunoSEQ multiplex PCR; TCRdb keeps only in-frame clonotypes and omits some of them. The sample includes approximately 180,000 clones, about 80% of them seen just once. V lost 2 bases, J lost 2 bases, and 5 bases stayed unmatched. Germline CDR1 reads SGHNT; CDR2 reads YYREEE (reference sequence). The CDR3 covers 15 residues. Details on this clone: Its antigen is currently unknown.

Whole-study findings and limits: An analysis that came later showed most CMV-associated TCR beta chains appearing HLA-restricted.

The chain couples TRBV5-4 to TRBJ2-5; 8 nucleotides agree with TRBD2. The specimen was PBMCs. The receptor was derived from a young man in good health and CMV-seropositive. Here the CDR3 DNA reads TGTGCCAGCAGCTTCCCCGGGACTAGACAAGAGACCCAGTACTTC. Protein product: CASSFPGTRQETQYF.